The sequence of this TCR beta chain was determined in a study of response to subunit inactivated influenza vaccine listed by TCRdb under 2018. For the wider study: To follow how T cells responded to a trivalent subunit inactivated influenza vaccine, the researchers relied on deep quantitative profiling of the T cell receptor repertoire.

V drops 3 bases and J drops 4 bases, leaving 9 bases in between. Including the terminal cysteine and phenylalanine, the CDR3 comprises 13 residues. Only CDR3 DNA is held: 39 bases, read in frame from base 1. The receptor library was made with RT-PCR. The reads were generated on an Illumina HiSeq 2500. The public reads were quality trimmed at Q25 with fastp and then assembled into clones with MiXCR by TCRdb, keeping productive beta chains. Here each entry gathers all rows of one CDR3 protein and keeps the most common genes and DNA. The sample table shows over 650,000 distinct CDR3 sequences, and less than 20% are seen once. Jointly, the top ten make up about a tenth of the sample. Concerning this clonotype: This receptor's antigen is unknown. Base quality data are lacking; no much larger clone is found one base away.

Study-wide conclusions, independent of this receptor: It was suggested by the authors that each seasonal influenza vaccination may recruit only a limited number of new T cells.

The chain links TRBV12-3 or TRBV12-4 with TRBJ1-1; there is no confident call for the D gene. The sequence was obtained from a man aged 45-65 years who received an inactivated influenza vaccine. Donor details come from another sample of the same person, matched by shared clones. This specimen consisted of PBMCs from blood, obtained 5 days after vaccination. The CDR3 is CASSFVQFTEAFF. The nucleotide sequence is TGTGCCAGCAGTTTTGTACAGTTCACTGAAGCTTTCTTT.